Below, one TCR beta chain is given with its context. These data come from a study of blood T cell repertoires in COVID-19. Study details: The United States, Italy and Spain provided the acute and convalescent COVID-19 samples.

There are 12 residues in the CDR3. The germline CDR1 and CDR2 sequences are MDHEN and SYDVKM. With 10 bases removed from V and 0 bases from J, the gap between germline ends came to 10 bases. Assay used: immunoSEQ multiplex PCR; TCRdb lists only in-frame clones, some missing. This sample has about 270,000 clones, with around 89% found just once. Ages ranged from roughly 18 to 100 years, with residence in approximately 25 US areas. This clonotype originated in a woman aged 45-65 years who had recovered from COVID-19. The V call is TRBV28, the J call TRBJ2-7; tentatively, D is TRBD1 (5 bases). The sequenced material came from PBMCs or T cells enriched from blood (not recorded which). CDR3 amino acids: CAISGNSYEQYF. CDR3 sequence (DNA): TGTGCCATCTCAGGGAACTCCTACGAGCAGTACTTC.